These 19 T cell receptor beta chains came from one sample sequenced in a study of tumor and adjacent non-tumor tissue in lung cancer. TCRbeta libraries were built with three rounds of nested PCR, modified from ARM-PCR. MiXCR, applied by TCRdb to the multiplex PCR reads, yields one record per CDR3 protein. The data hold 120,000 to 150,000 distinct CDR3 sequences, with approximately 66% observed a single time. This sample's RNA came from whole unsorted tissue. The sequencing sample was made of lung tumor tissue. The receptors stem from a man in his 60s with small cell lung cancer.

Concerning this clonotype itself: A read error is possible here, since a much larger clone lies one base away. This sequence joins TRBV6-5 and TRBJ1-1, with D perhaps TRBD1 (6 bases). V lost 2 bases and J lost 5, with 15 bases in between. The germline V gene encodes CDR1 MNHEY and CDR2 SVGAGI. The CDR3 length is 15 residues. DNA for the CDR3: TGTGCCAGCAGTTACAGACCCCAGGGGTGGACTGAAGCTTTCTTT. This encodes CASSYRPQGWTEAFF.

This clonotype was observed at least ten times. The gene calls are TRBV20-1 and TRBJ2-3; 10 nucleotides match TRBD2. The V segment lost 7 bases and the J segment 11 bases; nucleotides outside the gene matches: 12. CDR3 length equals 13 residues. The germline CDR1 and CDR2 sequences are DFQATT and SNEGSKA (reference sequence). Here the CDR3 reads CSVSIAGGAGQYF. The CDR3 DNA sequence: TGCAGTGTTAGCATAGCGGGAGGTGCGGGGCAGTATTTT.

A word on this clonotype: Given a much more abundant clone one base away, this may be a read error. The chain has TRBV12-3 or TRBV12-4 and TRBJ2-7, with D hard to call. The CDR3 runs 14 residues. The CDR3 DNA sequence: TGTGCCAGCAGTTTTCACAGAGCAGGCTACGGGCAGTACTTC. Translation: CASSFHRAGYGQYF.

As for this clonotype: An end of the junction does not agree with germline; a read error may underlie this. The chain employs TRBV4-2 and TRBJ2-6; D is unresolved. CDR1 LGHNA and CDR2 YNFKEQ come from the germline V gene. The CDR3 has 14 residues. For the CDR3, the DNA is TGTGCCAGCAGCCTGGATTCTGGGGTCAACGTCCTGACTTTC. As protein: CASSLDSGVNVLTF.

V and J are TRBV29-1 and TRBJ1-4, with a weak D call TRBD1 (6 bases). V gave up 5 bases and J gave up 13 bases, with 17 bases separating them. Germline CDR1 is SQVTM and CDR2 is ANQGSEA. This CDR3 has 12 residues. CDR3 nucleotide sequence: TGCAGCGTTAAACGGGGTGCCAGGGGACTGTTTTTT. Translated: CSVKRGARGLFF.

This clonotype came up many times. The CDR3 protein is CASSYSGYTPDYGYTF. Written as DNA, the CDR3 is TGTGCCAGCAGTTACTCGGGATATACACCCGACTATGGCTACACCTTC. V gene TRBV6-5 combines with J gene TRBJ1-2, with D unresolved. V gave up 0 bases and J gave up 3 bases, with 14 bases separating them. CDR3 length equals 16 residues. CDR1 and CDR2 (germline): MNHEY, SVGAGI.

The table lists this clonotype with many counts. The rearrangement uses TRBV20-1 and TRBJ2-5, with TRBD2 as a possible D gene (5 bases). The ends were cut back, 0 bases at V and 0 bases at J, with 14 bases in the middle. This CDR3 is 16 amino acids long. Per the germline V gene, CDR1 is DFQATT and CDR2 is SNEGSKA (reference sequence). The CDR3 spells CSARDALLAHQETQYF. CDR3 DNA sequence: TGCAGTGCTAGAGATGCCCTTTTAGCGCACCAAGAGACCCAGTACTTC.

The CDR3 DNA sequence: TGCAGTGCTCCGAACCCGACTAGCGGAGGGGATACGCAGTATTTT. Translated: CSAPNPTSGGDTQYF. The V call is TRBV20-1, the J call TRBJ2-3; 9 bases are a match to TRBD2. Germline V gene data show CDR1 as DFQATT and CDR2 as SNEGSKA (reference sequence). The V gene end was trimmed by 5 bases and the J gene end by 6 bases; junction bases not matched to a gene: 12. This CDR3 spans 15 amino acids.

The gene calls are TRBV11-2 and TRBJ1-1, with 9 bases matching TRBD1. The CDR3 contains 17 residues. CDR1 and CDR2 (germline): SGHAT, FQNNGV. Unmatched junction bases numbered 20, after V lost 3 bases and J lost 12 bases. The chain's CDR3 is CASSFRVVGTGRTETFF. CDR3 in DNA: TGTGCCAGCAGCTTTAGGGTGGTGGGGACAGGGAGAACTGAGACTTTCTTT.

This clonotype was recorded many times. This chain joins TRBV20-1 and TRBJ2-7, with D unclear. From germline, CDR1 is DFQATT and CDR2 SNEGSKA (reference sequence). Trimming removed 5 bases at V and 7 bases at J, with 6 bases between. The CDR3 is 9 amino acids. The CDR3 sequence is CSAGVEQYF. In DNA form, the CDR3 reads TGCAGTGCTGGGGTGGAGCAGTACTTC.

Details on this clonotype: Possible read error: a much larger clone is one base away. This is likely a read error, given that the CDR3 carries no conserved phenylalanine or tryptophan at its end. V usage is TRBV6-5 and J usage is TRBJ2-1; D tentatively fits TRBD1 or TRBD2 (5 bases each). The CDR3 has 15 amino acids. CDR1 is MNHEY, CDR2 SVGAGI, per germline. Trimming removed 2 bases at V and 6 bases at J, with 14 bases between. The CDR3 is CASSYAGRDFNEQFS. DNA for the CDR3: TGTGCCAGCAGTTACGCAGGGAGAGACTTCAATGAGCAGTTCTCC.

This clonotype has a handful of counts. CDR3 coding DNA: TGTGCCAGCAGTCGTGTTCGACCGGGACAGGGTCATTCTTCCTCCTACAATGAGCAGTTCTTC. This codes for CASSRVRPGQGHSSSYNEQFF. The J gene is TRBJ2-1, the V gene TRBV28; TRBD1 matches at 9 bases. This CDR3 has 21 amino acids. In germline, CDR1 is MDHEN, CDR2 SYDVKM. After removal of 5 bases from V and 0 bases from J, the junction contained 20 bases not matched to a gene. Full variable domain (outside the CDR3, taken from reference TRBV28 and TRBJ2-1): DVKVTQSSRYLVKRTGEKVFLECVQDMDHENMFWYRQDPGLGLRLIYFSYDVKMKEKGDIPEGYSVSREKKERFSLILESASTNQTSMYLCASSRVRPGQGHSSSYNEQFFGPGTRLTVL.

About this clonotype itself: Being one base from a much bigger clone, this may be a read error. This chain links TRBV6-5 with TRBJ1-2, with 7 bases lining up with TRBD1. This CDR3 is built from 12 residues. The trim removed 7 bases at V and 8 bases at J, leaving 7 bases unmatched. Per germline, CDR1 MNHEY and CDR2 SVGAGI. The CDR3 reads CASTDRDCGYTF. Written as DNA, the CDR3 is TGTGCCAGCACAGACAGGGACTGCGGCTACACCTTC.

V usage is TRBV12-3 or TRBV12-4 and J usage is TRBJ2-5; TRBD2 agrees at 14 bases. The CDR3 has 17 amino acids. Trimming cost V 7 bases and J 2 bases; bases outside gene matches: 9. The DNA for the CDR3 is TGTGCCAGCACTTTCGGACTAGCGGGAGGAGGGCAAGAGACCCAGTACTTC. It is translated as CASTFGLAGGGQETQYF.

The chain couples TRBV10-3 to TRBJ2-3; 8 bases match TRBD2. Per germline, CDR1 ENHRY and CDR2 SYGVKD. The CDR3 loop spans 17 amino acids. The V segment lost 4 bases and the J segment 2 bases; nucleotides outside the gene matches: 11. CDR3 loop: CAISGGQRELFTDTQYF. DNA of the CDR3: TGTGCCATCAGTGGGGGCCAGCGGGAGCTTTTCACAGATACGCAGTATTTT.

With regard to this clonotype: This may come from a read error, since a much larger clone is one base off. The V call is TRBV20-1, the J call TRBJ2-3; TRBD1 is a possible D gene (5 bases). Germline assignment: CDR1 DFQATT and CDR2 SNEGSKA (reference sequence). CDR3 size: 15 residues. CDR3 bases: TGCACTGCTAGAGACAGCCACAAGAGCACAGATACGCAGTATTTT. It translates to CTARDSHKSTDTQYF.

This clonotype has a handful of counts. One junction end disagrees with the germline gene, perhaps due to a read error. This chain links TRBV6-5 with TRBJ2-7, with D tentatively TRBD2 (6 bases). This CDR3 comprises 14 residues. Looked up from germline, CDR1 is MNHEY and CDR2 is SVGAGI. The CDR3 loop is CACSTQEGSYEQYF. CDR3 bases: TGTGCCTGCAGTACCCAGGAGGGATCTTACGAGCAGTACTTC.

In its sample, this clonotype was seen a few times. The CDR3 reads CASSFDSSSYNEQFF. The CDR3 coding sequence is TGTGCCAGCAGTTTCGACTCTAGCTCCTACAATGAGCAGTTCTTC. The V call is TRBV12-3 or TRBV12-4, the J call TRBJ2-1; D gene ambiguous. V was cut by 3 bases and J by 0 bases, with 9 bases left in between. This CDR3 has 15 amino acids.

The sample holds one count of this clonotype. This may be a read error: a much more frequent sequence differs by one nucleotide. The V and J genes are TRBV4-1 and TRBJ1-1; D remains unclear. This CDR3 is 15 amino acids long. V gave up 2 bases and J gave up 1 base, with 11 bases separating them. Germline loops: CDR1 MGHRA, CDR2 YSYEKL. CDR3 sequence reads: CASSQLPGANTEAFF. The DNA of the CDR3 is TGCGCCAGCAGCCAACTCCCCGGAGCGAACACTGAAGCTTTCTTT.